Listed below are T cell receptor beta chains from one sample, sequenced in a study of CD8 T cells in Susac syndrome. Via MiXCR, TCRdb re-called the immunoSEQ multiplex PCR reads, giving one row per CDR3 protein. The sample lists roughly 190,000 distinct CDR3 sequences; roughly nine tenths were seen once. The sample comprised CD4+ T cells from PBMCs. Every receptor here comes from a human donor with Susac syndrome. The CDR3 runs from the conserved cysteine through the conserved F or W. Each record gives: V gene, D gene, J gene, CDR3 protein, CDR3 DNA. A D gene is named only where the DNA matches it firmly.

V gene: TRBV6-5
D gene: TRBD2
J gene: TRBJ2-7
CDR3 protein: CASSYRGLAGDSYEQYF
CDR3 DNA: TGTGCCAGCAGTTATCGAGGACTAGCGGGGGACTCCTACGAGCAGTACTTC

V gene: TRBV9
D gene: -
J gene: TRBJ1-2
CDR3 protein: CASSALGDYGYTF
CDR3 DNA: TGTGCCAGCAGCGCCCTCGGGGACTATGGCTACACCTTC

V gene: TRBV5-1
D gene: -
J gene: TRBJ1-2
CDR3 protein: CASSLAGSNPGGYTF
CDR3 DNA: TGCGCCAGCAGCTTGGCCGGGTCAAATCCGGGGGGCTACACCTTC

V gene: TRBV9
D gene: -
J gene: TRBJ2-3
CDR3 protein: CASSSLIDTQYF
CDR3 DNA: TGTGCCAGCAGCTCCCTCATCGATACGCAGTATTTT

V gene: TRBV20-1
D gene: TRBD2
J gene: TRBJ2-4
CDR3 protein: CSASGGARIQYF
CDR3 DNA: TGCAGTGCTAGCGGGGGGGCTCGCATTCAGTACTTC

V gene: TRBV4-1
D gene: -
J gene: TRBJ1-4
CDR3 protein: CASSLPGPANEKLFF
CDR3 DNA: TGCGCCAGCAGCCTCCCGGGACCGGCTAATGAAAAACTGTTTTTT

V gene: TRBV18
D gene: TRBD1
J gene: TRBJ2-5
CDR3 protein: CASSPRAGGQETQYF
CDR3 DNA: TGTGCCAGCTCACCGCGGGCAGGGGGTCAAGAGACCCAGTACTTC

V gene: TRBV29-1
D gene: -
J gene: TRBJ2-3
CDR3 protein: CSVEGREGDTQYF
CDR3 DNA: TGCAGCGTTGAGGGCCGAGAAGGAGATACGCAGTATTTT

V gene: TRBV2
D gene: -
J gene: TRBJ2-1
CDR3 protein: CANSKNKIRATYDSYNEQFF
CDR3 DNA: TGTGCCAACAGTAAAAACAAAATCCGAGCGACCTATGATTCCTACAATGAGCAGTTCTTC

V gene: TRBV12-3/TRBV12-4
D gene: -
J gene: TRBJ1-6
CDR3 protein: CASSDHKNSPLHF
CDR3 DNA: TGTGCCAGCAGCGACCATAAGAATTCACCCCTCCACTTT